This TCR beta chain appears in the sequencing data of a study of blood T cell repertoires in COVID-19. Study background: From the United States, Italy and Spain came samples of acute and convalescent COVID-19. The cDNA or gDNA used as material had been derived from T cells, B-cell-depleted T cells, or PBMCs.

A single count supports this clone. Trimming left V 6 bases short and J 8 bases short, with 19 bases between. Germline CDR1 reads MNHEY; CDR2 reads SVGAGI. This CDR3 has 15 amino acids. In the original analysis: From reference gene primer amplification, estimates of nucleated cell counts were derived. Assay: immunoSEQ multiplex PCR; the TCRdb copy retains only in-frame clones and omits some. Clonal size and the V and J genes are those of that table, whereas D and trimming came from the DNA. Here the sample spans 94,000 or so clones, more than 70% being singletons. The J gene is TRBJ1-4, the V gene TRBV6-5; D is unclear. This TCR was sampled from a woman aged 80 or older with active COVID-19. The sample taken for sequencing was peripheral blood. For the CDR3, the DNA is TGTGCCAGCAGGGGCCTCGACCTCCGGGAAGAAAAACTGTTTTTT. Protein: CASRGLDLREEKLFF.